Listed below are T cell receptor beta chains from one sample, sequenced in a study of cytomegalovirus exposure and HLA in healthy donors. Here immunoSEQ multiplex PCR was the method, and the copy in TCRdb shows in-frame clones only, minus some. Among 150,000 to 200,000 clones, about 90% were seen once, and the ten largest hold about 2.9%. Sequencing input: PBMCs. The receptor source for this set is a woman in her late teens or twenties in good health and CMV-seropositive. The CDR3 runs from the conserved cysteine through the conserved F or W. D genes are given only for firm matches. Not all rows give a size; the values are once, few, many and, for expanded clones, a class.

clone_size j_call v_call d_call cdr3_nt cdr3_aa
NA TRBJ2-1 TRBV6-6 NA TGTGCCAGCAGCCACGGGTACAATGAGCAGTTCTTC CASSHGYNEQFF
NA TRBJ1-2 TRBV11-2 TRBD1 TGTGCCAGCAGCCTAAGACAGGGGGTCTGGTGGTATGGCTACACCTTC CASSLRQGVWWYGYTF
NA TRBJ1-2 TRBV28 NA TGTGCCAGCGCGCCGACCGACGGGGTAGGCGGCTACACCTTC CASAPTDGVGGYTF
once TRBJ2-7 TRBV27 NA TGTGCCAGCAGTTTATCGGGAGCGGCGACCTACGAGCAGTACTTC CASSLSGAATYEQYF
NA TRBJ2-7 TRBV7-9 TRBD2 TGTGCCAGCAGCTCTAACCGGGACTACTCCTACGAGCAGTACTTC CASSSNRDYSYEQYF
few TRBJ2-3 TRBV18 NA TGTGCCAGCTCACCCCTAGGGACTAGCACAGATACGCAGTATTTT CASSPLGTSTDTQYF
NA TRBJ2-7 TRBV19 TRBD1 TGTGCCAGTAGTACCGGGACAGGGAACTACGAGCAGTACTTC CASSTGTGNYEQYF
NA TRBJ2-3 TRBV18 NA TGTGCCAGCTCCCCTACTGGAGGTCCCGCAGATACGCAGTATTTT CASSPTGGPADTQYF
NA TRBJ2-1 TRBV13 TRBD2 TGTGCCAGCAGCTTAGGTGCTAGCGGGGGGTACCAGCAGTTCTTC CASSLGASGGYQQFF
NA TRBJ2-1 TRBV2 NA TGTGCCAGCAGTACCGAGTCCTACAATGAGCAGTTCTTC CASSTESYNEQFF
NA TRBJ2-5 TRBV5-5 NA TGTGCCAGCAGCTTGGAGATAAGAGAAACCCAGTACTTC CASSLEIRETQYF
NA TRBJ1-3 TRBV10-3 NA TGTGCCATCAGTCCTTTAACAGGTTACTCTGGAAACACCATATATTTT CAISPLTGYSGNTIYF
few TRBJ1-2 TRBV5-4 TRBD1 TGTGCCAGCAGGATCGACAGGGGGAGTCTATATGGCTACACCTTC CASRIDRGSLYGYTF
NA TRBJ1-5 TRBV21-1 NA TGTGCCAGCAGTAAAGGGTTAGGGACAGGGGTCCAGCCCCAGCATTTT CASSKGLGTGVQPQHF
NA TRBJ1-1 TRBV14 NA TGTGCCAGCAGCCTCCCCCTCGGGAACACTGAAGCTTTCTTT CASSLPLGNTEAFF
few TRBJ1-5 TRBV6-1 NA TGTGCCAGCAGTGGGAGCGGGGGCAGGCCCGATCAGCCCCAGCATTTT CASSGSGGRPDQPQHF
NA TRBJ2-7 TRBV27 NA TGTGCCAGCAGTTTATCGGGACAACAAACATACGAGCAGTACTTC CASSLSGQQTYEQYF
NA TRBJ2-7 TRBV28 NA TGTGCCAGCAGTTTAAGTACAGACCAGAGCTCCTACGAGCAGTACTTC CASSLSTDQSSYEQYF
NA TRBJ1-4 TRBV6-1 TRBD1 TGTGCCAGCAGGGAGAGGGACAGGGCTGAAAAACTGTTTTTT CASRERDRAEKLFF
NA TRBJ2-5 TRBV5-4 TRBD2 TGTGCCAGCTCCGGACTAGCGGGGGGTAGGGAGACCCAGTACTTC CASSGLAGGRETQYF
once TRBJ2-5 TRBV2 NA TGTGCCAGCAGTGAAGCGAGACGGCCAACTAAAGAGACCCAGTACTTC CASSEARRPTKETQYF
once TRBJ2-7 TRBV4-3 TRBD1 TGCGCCAGCAGCCAAGATTCCCCGGCGTACAGGGGGCGATACGAGCAGTACTTC CASSQDSPAYRGRYEQYF
NA TRBJ2-1 TRBV6-1 TRBD2 TGTGCCAGCAGTTTTAGCGGGGGGGCGGGTGAGCAGTTCTTC CASSFSGGAGEQFF
NA TRBJ2-1 TRBV7-6 TRBD2 TGTGCCAGCAGCGCCCACGGGCGGGCCTCGGGGGGTGAGCAGTTCTTC CASSAHGRASGGEQFF
NA TRBJ2-3 TRBV4-2 TRBD2 TGTGCCAGCAGCCAAGAAGGGACTAGCGGACCTGCCGGCACAGATACGCAGTATTTT CASSQEGTSGPAGTDTQYF
NA TRBJ2-2 TRBV28 TRBD2 TGTGCCAGCAGCTTCCGGACTAGATCCACCGGGGAGCTGTTTTTT CASSFRTRSTGELFF
NA TRBJ2-7 TRBV6-6 TRBD2 TGTGCCAGCAGTTCCCCACTCAAGCGGGGGGTGTACGAGCAGTACTTC CASSSPLKRGVYEQYF
NA TRBJ1-5 TRBV23-1 TRBD1 TGCGCCAGCAGTCAATCATCACAGGGGGGGACTATCAATCAGCCCCAGCATTTT CASSQSSQGGTINQPQHF
NA TRBJ2-5 TRBV5-5 NA TGTGCCACCCGGCAGGATGGGGAGACCCAGTACTTC CATRQDGETQYF
few TRBJ1-2 TRBV7-2 NA TGTGCCAGCAGCCTTGACAGTCCTGGCTACACCTTC CASSLDSPGYTF
NA TRBJ1-6 TRBV19 NA TGTGCCAGTAAAGGCTACCCGGATCTCAGGACACCCCTCCACTTT CASKGYPDLRTPLHF
NA TRBJ2-3 TRBV7-3 TRBD2 TGTGCCAGCAGCCGCAAAGCGGGGGACCTCCCAGATACGCAGTATTTT CASSRKAGDLPDTQYF
NA TRBJ2-7 TRBV7-9 NA TGTGCCAGCAGCTTCATAGACGAGCAGTACTTC CASSFIDEQYF
once TRBJ2-7 TRBV28 NA TGTGCCAGCAGTTTAAATCCGACACCGAACTCCTACGAGCAGTACTTC CASSLNPTPNSYEQYF
NA TRBJ2-7 TRBV9 TRBD2 TGTGCCAGCAGTGGGACTAGCGGATTTACGAAGCAGTACTTC CASSGTSGFTKQYF
NA TRBJ2-3 TRBV11-2 TRBD1 TGTGCCAGCAGCTTAGCGGGACAGGGTACGCAGTATTTT CASSLAGQGTQYF
NA TRBJ2-7 TRBV7-3 TRBD2 TGTGCCAGCAGCTGGACGGGAGGGGTCGGGAGCGAGCAGTACTTC CASSWTGGVGSEQYF
once TRBJ2-4 TRBV27 TRBD2 TGTGCCAGCAGTTCCGGACTAGCGTTAAACATTCAGTACTTC CASSSGLALNIQYF
NA TRBJ2-7 TRBV4-2 NA TGTGCCAGCAGCCAAGAGAGGTCCTACGAGCAGTACTTC CASSQERSYEQYF
NA TRBJ1-4 TRBV19 NA TGTGCCAGTATGGGCGACAGGTGGAATGAAAAACTGTTTTTT CASMGDRWNEKLFF
NA TRBJ1-5 TRBV19 NA TGTGCCAGTAGTATCAACAGGGAAGGGCCCCAGCATTTT CASSINREGPQHF
NA TRBJ2-1 TRBV18 TRBD2 TGTGCCAGCTCACCTACTAGCGTCGATGAGCAGTTCTTC CASSPTSVDEQFF
NA TRBJ1-5 TRBV7-2 TRBD1 TGTGCCAGCAGCAGAGACAGGGGACAGCCCCAGCATTTT CASSRDRGQPQHF
NA TRBJ2-5 TRBV11-2 TRBD2 TGTGCCAGCAGCTTAAATGGGGCTAGCGGTGAGACCCAGTACTTC CASSLNGASGETQYF
NA TRBJ1-1 TRBV29-1 TRBD1 TGCAGCGCTATATCCGGACAGGGAGCTTTCTTT CSAISGQGAFF
once TRBJ1-6 TRBV13 NA TGTGCCAGCAGCTTGGATCGGGGTGGCAATTCACCCCTCCACTTT CASSLDRGGNSPLHF
NA TRBJ1-4 TRBV10-3 TRBD1 TGTGCCATCAGCAGGGACAGGGGGAATGAAAAACTGTTTTTT CAISRDRGNEKLFF
NA TRBJ1-2 TRBV6-5 NA TGTGCCAGCACTCGAACAGGCGTTAACTATGGCTACACCTTC CASTRTGVNYGYTF
few TRBJ2-1 TRBV4-2 NA TGTGCCAGCAGCCCCGCGGTGGTCACGGATGAGCAGTTCTTC CASSPAVVTDEQFF
NA TRBJ2-5 TRBV7-2 TRBD1 TGTGCCAGCAGCTTCGACAGGGGGCTTCAAGAGACCCAGTACTTC CASSFDRGLQETQYF
NA TRBJ1-6 TRBV5-4 NA TGTGCCAGCAGCGCGACCGGGGTGGGGAATTCACCCCTCCACTTT CASSATGVGNSPLHF